This T cell receptor (beta chain) was profiled in a study of control samples from healthy donors and cancer patients. Measured with immunoSEQ multiplex PCR; TCRdb has only the in-frame clones, and not every one. This sample has 170,000 or so clones, with almost 90% found just once. CDR1 MNHEY and CDR2 SVGEGT come from the germline V gene. V lost 6 bases, J lost 7 bases, and 15 bases stayed unmatched. The CDR3 totals 16 residues. The chain recombines TRBV6-2 or TRBV6-3 with TRBJ2-7; 10 positions agree with TRBD2. The sequenced sample consisted of blood. The sequence was collected from a woman in her 50s in good health. CDR3 DNA sequence: TGTGCCAGCAGCCCTGACTATCCTAGCGGGGGAAGTGAGCAGTACTTC. Translating gives CASSPDYPSGGSEQYF.